This TCR beta chain was identified in a study of T cell changes during pregnancy in multiple sclerosis. Germline values: CDR1 MNHEY, CDR2 SMNVEV (reference sequence). CDR3 length: 14 residues. The V gene lost 2 bases and the J gene lost 6 bases, with 14 bases spanning the gap. Libraries were prepared by immunoSEQ multiplex PCR; TCRdb keeps only in-frame clonotypes and omits some of them. The data contain under 70,000 clones, over 80% of them seen just once; the ten biggest clones take up 0.76%. This TCR was recovered from a female donor with multiple sclerosis, enrolled in a pregnancy study. The source was CD4+ T cells from peripheral blood mononuclear cells, collected in the first trimester of pregnancy. The J gene is TRBJ2-7, the V gene TRBV27, with a possible D match to TRBD1 (6 bases). This chain's CDR3 is CASSLRGRGVEQYF. CDR3 bases: TGTGCCAGCAGTTTAAGGGGCAGGGGAGTCGAGCAGTACTTC.